A single sample gave rise to the 28 T cell receptor beta chains below, sequenced in a study of T-cell memory formation after mild COVID-19. TCRdb reprocessed the 5' RACE reads via MiXCR and lists one record per CDR3 protein. The sample has around 340,000 distinct CDR3 sequences, more than 15% seen once. The sequencing sample was made of PBMCs or a T cell subset sorted from them (not recorded which). These receptors were obtained from a man aged 18-30 years who had mild COVID-19 (a few samples of this study predate the infection). Cell type and time point are not known.

J is TRBJ2-1 and V is TRBV10-3, with D perhaps TRBD2 (5 bases). The CDR3 covers 11 residues. Germline values: CDR1 ENHRY, CDR2 SYGVKD. The V end was cut by 4 bases, the J end by 8 bases, with 6 bases between. The chain's CDR3 is CAISGGHEQFF. CDR3 bases: TGTGCCATCAGTGGCGGGCATGAGCAGTTCTTC.

This clonotype was observed many times. The chain employs TRBV29-1 and TRBJ1-2; D is possibly TRBD1 (5 bases). Trimming cost V 8 bases and J 4 bases, with 29 bases left between them. The germline CDR1 and CDR2 sequences are SQVTM and ANQGSEA. This CDR3 has 17 amino acids. CDR3 region: CSTQQIPSRGSAYGYTF. The CDR3 DNA reads TGCAGCACCCAGCAAATCCCTAGTCGGGGGAGCGCCTATGGCTACACCTTC.

There are a few counts of this clonotype. J is TRBJ2-4 and V is TRBV9; D may be TRBD1 (6 bases). Germline V gene sequence: CDR1 SGDLS, CDR2 YYNGEE. This CDR3 is 16 amino acids long. V lost 3 bases and J 0 bases, leaving 13 bases between the germline ends. CDR3 sequence reads: CASSASGALAKNIQYF. The DNA of the CDR3 is TGTGCCAGCAGCGCCTCAGGGGCCCTAGCCAAAAACATTCAGTACTTC.

In its sample, this clonotype was seen a few times. V is TRBV11-2 and J is TRBJ1-2; D is possibly TRBD1 (5 bases). Trimming took off 1 base at V and 6 bases at J, with 9 bases between the two ends. The germline gives CDR1 SGHAT, CDR2 FQNNGV. The CDR3 is 13 amino acids. The CDR3 loop reads CASSLVEGHGYTF. The DNA for the CDR3 is TGTGCCAGCAGCTTAGTGGAGGGACATGGCTACACCTTC.

The genes are TRBV21-1 and TRBJ2-5; the DNA was not used to check the table's D call, TRBD2. TRBV21-1 is a recognized pseudogene. The CDR3 sequence is 15 residues long. CDR3 protein: CASSAWGRREETQYF. CDR3 in DNA: TGTGCCAGCAGCGCGTGGGGGAGGAGGGAAGAGACCCAGTACTTC.

This clonotype was detected only a few times. The chain has TRBV27 and TRBJ1-6, with 7 bases lining up with TRBD1. This CDR3 spans 14 amino acids. J was trimmed by 8 bases and V by 5 bases; bases with no gene match: 6. Per germline, CDR1 MNHEY and CDR2 SMNVEV (reference sequence). In DNA form, the CDR3 reads TGTGCCAGCAGTGTGACAGGGTGGGATTCACCCCTCCACTTT. Translating it yields CASSVTGWDSPLHF.

The table lists this clonotype with a few counts. The chain combines TRBV24-1 with TRBJ2-3; D call uncertain. Looked up from germline, CDR1 is KGHDR and CDR2 is SFDVKD. The CDR3 covers 12 residues. Trimming removed 4 bases at V and 7 bases at J, with 8 bases between. CDR3 protein: CATSENHYTQYF. As DNA, the CDR3 is TGTGCCACCAGTGAAAACCATTATACGCAGTATTTT.

V is TRBV12-3 or TRBV12-4 and J is TRBJ1-3; TRBD1 might be the D (5 bases). Trimming pared 3 bases from V and 8 bases from J, leaving 14 bases between. This CDR3 region has 14 residues. CDR3 nucleotide sequence: TGTGCCAGCAGTTTGGCGTTCAGGGTTGACACCATATATTTT. Protein product: CASSLAFRVDTIYF.

This clonotype appeared a few times. The chain links TRBV2 to TRBJ1-3; D not resolved. There are 15 residues in the CDR3. Trimming removed 7 bases from V and 4 bases from J, with 17 bases in between. Germline lookup yields CDR1 SNHLY and CDR2 FYNNEI. DNA for the CDR3: TGTGCCAGCATCCATGGACCCGGTGCGGGAAACACCATATATTTT. Its translation: CASIHGPGAGNTIYF.

Many counts were recorded for this clonotype. This chain connects TRBV7-9 to TRBJ2-3; 9 bases map to TRBD2. Per germline, CDR1 SEHNR and CDR2 FQNEAQ (reference sequence). V trimming: 5 bases; J trimming: 5 bases; junction bases outside the gene matches: 17. The CDR3 length is 18 residues. This CDR3 is CASSPKGSGGAGGDTQYF. The CDR3 region has the DNA TGTGCCAGCAGCCCCAAGGGTAGCGGGGGCGCCGGGGGAGATACGCAGTATTTT.

This clonotype was recorded at least ten times. The chain joins TRBV7-8 to TRBJ2-3, with D perhaps TRBD2 (6 bases). This CDR3 is 16 amino acids long. V was pared by 6 bases and J by 0 bases, with 16 bases between. Germline CDR1 and CDR2: SGHVS and FQNEAQ. CDR3: CASSQGRLPSTDTQYF. In nucleotides, the CDR3 is TGTGCCAGCAGTCAAGGGAGGCTTCCTAGCACAGATACGCAGTATTTT.

V usage is TRBV27 and J usage is TRBJ1-2; 9 bases map to TRBD1. The trim removed 3 bases at V and 4 bases at J, leaving 6 bases unmatched. Germline values: CDR1 MNHEY, CDR2 SMNVEV (reference sequence). The CDR3 runs 15 residues. CDR3 coding DNA: TGTGCCAGCAGTTTTGGACAGGGGAATTCCTATGGCTACACCTTC. This translates into CASSFGQGNSYGYTF.

The J gene is TRBJ2-2, the V gene TRBV20-1, with TRBD2 identical over 8 bases. This CDR3 contains 12 residues. The V and J ends lost 6 bases and 6 bases, in that order; junction bases with no gene match: 3. CDR1 DFQATT and CDR2 SNEGSKA come from the germline V gene (reference sequence). CDR3 bases: TGCAGTGCGAGCGGGAGTTCCGGGGAGCTGTTTTTT. This gives the protein CSASGSSGELFF.

DNA for the CDR3: TGCGCCAGCAGCCAAGAGGTAGGAAGCGGGGGACGTGAGCAGTTCTTC. Residues: CASSQEVGSGGREQFF. V gene TRBV4-1 combines with J gene TRBJ2-1; 8 bases fit TRBD2. The junction had 10 bases not matched to a gene; V was cut back by 0 bases and J by 9 bases. The CDR3 loop spans 16 amino acids. The germline CDR1 and CDR2 sequences are MGHRA and YSYEKL.

This clonotype was picked up a small number of times. The V gene is TRBV12-3 or TRBV12-4, the J gene TRBJ2-7, with TRBD2 as a possible D gene (6 bases). The CDR3 contains 14 residues. V gave up 1 base and J gave up 5 bases, with 12 bases separating them. The CDR3 coding sequence is TGTGCCAGCAGTTTAGATCCAGGGAGGCACGAGCAGTACTTC. This sequence encodes CASSLDPGRHEQYF.

This clonotype was detected many times. Here the CDR3 reads CASSPSPKRTATDTQYF. The CDR3 nucleotides are TGTGCCAGCAGCCCCTCACCCAAGCGGACTGCGACAGATACGCAGTATTTT. The chain carries TRBV4-2 and TRBJ2-3; a weak D match, TRBD2 (5 bases). This CDR3 is built from 17 residues. In germline, CDR1 is LGHNA, CDR2 YNFKEQ. V was shortened by 4 bases and J by 3 bases, with 20 bases between the two germline ends.

The chain carries TRBV7-2 and TRBJ1-5; 7 bases align to TRBD1. V lost 3 bases, J lost 3 bases, and 11 bases stayed unmatched. The CDR3 contains 17 residues. Per germline, CDR1 SGHTA and CDR2 FQGNSA. The CDR3 sequence: CASSLGGQLIFNQPQHF. The CDR3 DNA reads as TGTGCCAGCAGCTTGGGGGGACAGCTTATCTTCAATCAGCCCCAGCATTTT.

The V call is TRBV6-6, the J call TRBJ2-1; no reliable D call. Germline CDR1 and CDR2: MNHNY and SVGAGI (reference sequence). The CDR3 has 13 residues. Trimming pared 6 bases from V and 6 bases from J, leaving 12 bases between. The CDR3 sequence is CASSPGGINEQFF. The CDR3 nucleotides are TGTGCCAGCAGCCCCGGTGGGATCAATGAGCAGTTCTTC.

This clonotype was detected a few times. The chain links TRBV6-6 to TRBJ2-7; TRBD1 might be the D (7 bases). The CDR3 is 14 amino acids. The germline CDR1 and CDR2 sequences are MNHNY and SVGAGI (reference sequence). V lost 4 bases, J lost 2 bases, and 12 bases lay in between. CDR3 nucleotide sequence: TGTGCCAGCAGTTTCCCAGGGGGGACCTACGAGCAGTACTTC. Protein: CASSFPGGTYEQYF.

This clonotype was counted a few times. This chain joins TRBV24-1 and TRBJ2-1; 9 bases match TRBD2. The germline V gene encodes CDR1 KGHDR and CDR2 SFDVKD. This CDR3 contains 16 residues. Unmatched junction bases numbered 10, after V lost 3 bases and J lost 8 bases. The CDR3 DNA reads as TGTGCCACCAGTGATCATAGCGGGGGCAGACCACATGAGCAGTTCTTC. It translates to CATSDHSGGRPHEQFF.

V usage is TRBV28 and J usage is TRBJ1-6, with D hard to call. The CDR3 loop spans 13 amino acids. Germline V gives CDR1 MDHEN, CDR2 SYDVKM. Trimming left V 7 bases short and J 11 bases short, with 15 bases between. The DNA for the CDR3 is TGTGCCAGCACCAACTTCCCCGGGACACCCCTCCACTTT. Its translation: CASTNFPGTPLHF.

The CDR3 region is CASTAGGFSPLHF. The CDR3 region has the DNA TGTGCCAGCACGGCAGGGGGATTCTCACCCCTCCACTTT. The chain couples TRBV5-5 to TRBJ1-6, with 7 bases fitting TRBD1. V dropped 6 bases and J dropped 10; count of bases not matched to a gene: 7. The V gene's germline CDR1 is SGHKS and CDR2 YYEKEE (reference sequence). This CDR3 is built from 13 residues.

This clonotype appeared a few times. The rearrangement links TRBV25-1 to TRBJ2-3; 9 bases map to TRBD1. Trimming at V came to 8 bases and at J to 0 bases, leaving 0 bases not matched to a gene. The CDR3 has 13 residues. Germline V CDR1 and CDR2: MGHDK, SYGVNS. CDR3 DNA sequence: TGTGCCAGCGGACAGGGGAGCACAGATACGCAGTATTTT. It yields the protein CASGQGSTDTQYF.

This clonotype showed up many times. V usage is TRBV29-1 and J usage is TRBJ2-4; 7 nucleotides agree with TRBD2. The germline CDR1 and CDR2 sequences are SQVTM and ANQGSEA. Trimming removed 0 bases from V and 10 bases from J; junction bases left unmatched: 0. This CDR3 spans 11 amino acids. CDR3 in amino acids: CSVEDGGIQYF. The DNA of the CDR3 is TGCAGCGTTGAAGACGGGGGGATTCAGTACTTC.

This clonotype was found a few times. The rearrangement links TRBV6-5 to TRBJ2-7; no firm D call. Germline lookup yields CDR1 MNHEY and CDR2 SVGAGI. Trimming pared 8 bases from V and 6 bases from J, leaving 14 bases between. The CDR3 is 12 amino acids. The CDR3 DNA reads as TGTGCCAGCCCCCCCCTTAGGCGCGAGCAGTACTTC. Its translation is CASPPLRREQYF.

This chain joins TRBV7-9 and TRBJ1-4; tentatively, D is TRBD1 (6 bases). CDR1 SEHNR and CDR2 FQNEAQ come from the germline V gene (reference sequence). The CDR3 is 13 residues long. Trimming stripped 5 bases from V and 7 bases from J, with 11 bases between. In nucleotides, the CDR3 is TGTGCCAGCAGCGCGCGGACAGTTGAAAAACTGTTTTTT. Encoded protein: CASSARTVEKLFF.

This clonotype was counted many times. In nucleotides, the CDR3 is TGCGCCAGCCACAGGGACTCCGGGGAGCTGTTTTTT. Translated: CASHRDSGELFF. This chain connects TRBV5-1 to TRBJ2-2, with D tentatively TRBD1 or TRBD2 (6 bases each). Germline CDR1 reads SGHRS; CDR2 reads YFSETQ. Trimming removed 7 bases at V and 6 bases at J, with 10 bases between. This CDR3 has 12 amino acids.

The chain links TRBV6-6 to TRBJ1-3, with D tentatively TRBD1 (6 bases). Trimming took off 7 bases at V and 0 bases at J, with 19 bases between the two ends. CDR3 length equals 17 residues. Germline V CDR1 and CDR2: MNHNY, SVGAGI (reference sequence). CDR3 amino acids: CASIPRTAVVSGNTIYF. The CDR3, as DNA: TGTGCCAGCATCCCCCGGACAGCAGTTGTCTCTGGAAACACCATATATTTT.